The 18 T cell receptor beta chains listed next were all sequenced from one sample in a study of OX40 agonist ivuxolimab in advanced cancers. Clones were read by immunoSEQ multiplex PCR, and TCRdb kept only the in-frame ones, dropping some. The sample includes some 79,000 clones, around nine tenths of them seen just once. The input for sequencing was CD4+ or CD8+ T cells sorted from blood, taken in a trial of the OX40 agonist ivuxolimab. The receptors originated from an adult with an advanced solid tumor such as melanoma, head and neck, liver or kidney cancer.

The chain employs TRBV10-2 and TRBJ2-5; D unclear. The CDR3 is 10 amino acids. Germline-derived CDR1 and CDR2 are WSHSY and SAAADI. The ends were cut back, 8 bases at V and 5 bases at J, with 6 bases in the middle. The CDR3 region has the DNA TGCGCCAGCGGTGGGGAGACCCAGTACTTC. This sequence encodes CASGGETQYF.

The chain joins TRBV19 to TRBJ1-3; TRBD1 is a possible D gene (6 bases). Trimming stripped 1 base from V and 0 bases from J, with 7 bases between. Germline values: CDR1 LNHDA, CDR2 SQIVND (reference sequence). The CDR3 covers 15 residues. The CDR3 loop is CASSIVDSSGNTIYF. CDR3 bases: TGTGCCAGTAGTATAGTGGACAGCTCTGGAAACACCATATATTTT.

This sequence joins TRBV30 and TRBJ1-1; D ambiguous. This CDR3 region has 13 residues. V was cut by 6 bases and J by 4 bases, with 15 bases left in between. Germline CDR1 GTSNPN, CDR2 SVGIG (reference sequence). CDR3 sequence: CACLPWTATEAFF. The CDR3 bases are TGTGCCTGTCTCCCCTGGACGGCCACTGAAGCTTTCTTT.

This rearrangement joins TRBV2 to TRBJ1-1, with TRBD1 as a possible D gene (5 bases). CDR1 and CDR2 (germline): SNHLY, FYNNEI. Trimming removed 6 bases at V and 1 base at J, with 12 bases between. The CDR3 extends over 14 amino acids. The CDR3 DNA is TGTGCCAGCAGAGGGGCGGTTCCGAACACTGAAGCTTTCTTT. Translation: CASRGAVPNTEAFF.

The CDR3: CASSQGRPGNQPQHF. CDR3 bases: TGTGCCAGTAGTCAAGGGCGGCCGGGCAATCAGCCCCAGCATTTT. The chain joins TRBV19 to TRBJ1-5; no clear D gene. CDR1 LNHDA and CDR2 SQIVND come from the germline V gene (reference sequence). Trimming stripped 5 bases from V and 2 bases from J, with 13 bases between. The CDR3 contains 15 residues.

CDR3 loop: CASSQDWTSGRSYNEQFF. CDR3 coding DNA: TGCGCCAGCAGCCAAGATTGGACTAGCGGGAGGTCATACAATGAGCAGTTCTTC. The rearrangement links TRBV4-1 to TRBJ2-1, with 14 bases lining up with TRBD2. In germline, CDR1 is MGHRA, CDR2 YSYEKL. V shed 0 bases and J 4 bases; nucleotides not matched to a gene: 5. The CDR3 loop spans 18 amino acids.

The rearrangement joins TRBV18 to TRBJ1-1, with D maybe TRBD1 (6 bases). The ends were cut back, 4 bases at V and 2 bases at J, with 11 bases in the middle. The germline gives CDR1 KGHSH, CDR2 LQKENI. The CDR3 totals 14 residues. The CDR3 spells CASSLSGANTEAFF. CDR3 nucleotides: TGTGCCAGCTCACTTTCAGGGGCTAACACTGAAGCTTTCTTT.

The count of this clone is one. The genes are TRBV7-2 and TRBJ2-5, with D tentatively TRBD2 (5 bases). The CDR3 sequence is 14 residues long. Trimming cost V 1 base and J 2 bases, with 8 bases left between them. Per the germline V gene, CDR1 is SGHTA and CDR2 is FQGNSA. This CDR3 reads CASSLGLRQETQYF. CDR3 DNA sequence: TGTGCCAGCAGCTTAGGACTAAGACAAGAGACCCAGTACTTC.

In this sample, this clone turned up once. This rearrangement joins TRBV6-6 to TRBJ2-6, with unresolved D. Germline V lookup: CDR1 MNHNY, CDR2 SVGAGI (reference sequence). V dropped 5 bases and J dropped 2 bases, with 13 bases sitting between them. This CDR3 has 16 amino acids. CDR3 residues: CASSPPQATGANVLTF. CDR3 sequence (DNA): TGTGCCAGCAGTCCCCCTCAGGCGACTGGGGCCAACGTCCTGACTTTC.

V gene TRBV5-8 combines with J gene TRBJ1-5; TRBD1 matches at 7 bases. Germline CDR1 and CDR2: SGHTS and YDEGEE. After removal of 4 bases from V and 7 bases from J, the junction contained 11 bases not matched to a gene. The CDR3 is made up of 15 amino acids. This chain's CDR3 is CASSATGTEGQPQHF. CDR3 bases: TGTGCCAGCAGCGCCACCGGGACAGAAGGGCAGCCCCAGCATTTT.

The chain joins TRBV18 to TRBJ1-4; D perhaps matches TRBD1 (5 bases). Trimming pared 3 bases from V and 0 bases from J, leaving 8 bases between. The CDR3 spans 15 residues. The germline gives CDR1 KGHSH, CDR2 LQKENI. CDR3: CASSPRGATNEKLFF. CDR3 nucleotide sequence: TGTGCCAGCTCACCTCGGGGGGCAACTAATGAAAAACTGTTTTTT.

The V gene is TRBV7-9, the J gene TRBJ2-2; D is possibly TRBD1 or TRBD2 (5 bases each). From germline, CDR1 is SEHNR and CDR2 FQNEAQ (reference sequence). This CDR3 is built from 15 residues. The ends were cut back, 5 bases at V and 2 bases at J, with 12 bases in the middle. CDR3 coding DNA: TGTGCCAGCAGCAGGGGACCAAGAAACACCGGGGAGCTGTTTTTT. It translates to CASSRGPRNTGELFF.

This chain joins TRBV4-2 and TRBJ2-5; 9 bases match TRBD2. The end of the DNA aligns better with TRBJ2-7, so the J call may be wrong. Per the germline V gene, CDR1 is LGHNA and CDR2 is YNFKEQ. CDR3 length equals 19 residues. CDR3 sequence reads: CASSQDMINSGLAFYEQYF. The CDR3, as DNA: TGTGCCAGCAGCCAAGATATGATAAATTCGGGACTAGCATTTTACGAGCAGTACTTC.

The chain links TRBV5-6 to TRBJ1-5; D perhaps matches TRBD1 (6 bases). The CDR3 has 16 residues. Germline assignment: CDR1 SGHDT and CDR2 YYEEEE. Trimming left V 3 bases short and J 0 bases short, with 13 bases between. CDR3 protein: CASSSNTGISNQPQHF. CDR3 DNA sequence: TGTGCCAGCAGCTCAAATACAGGGATTAGCAATCAGCCCCAGCATTTT.

The chain combines TRBV7-9 with TRBJ1-3; a possible D gene is TRBD1 (5 bases). The CDR3 totals 16 residues. The germline V gene encodes CDR1 SEHNR and CDR2 FQNEAQ (reference sequence). Trimming left V 5 bases short and J 0 bases short, with 14 bases between. The CDR3 loop is CASSPREGSSGNTIYF. In DNA, the CDR3 is TGTGCCAGCAGCCCACGTGAGGGGTCCTCTGGAAACACCATATATTTT.

The CDR3 reads CASSLGVPSYNEQFF. CDR3 in DNA: TGTGCCAGCAGCTTAGGAGTTCCCTCCTACAATGAGCAGTTCTTC. The chain uses TRBV7-9 and TRBJ2-1; no clear D gene. Germline CDR1 and CDR2: SEHNR and FQNEAQ (reference sequence). Trimming removed 1 base at V and 0 bases at J, with 7 bases between. The CDR3 covers 15 residues.

This rearrangement joins TRBV9 to TRBJ2-3, with D possibly matching TRBD2 (6 bases). In germline, CDR1 is SGDLS, CDR2 YYNGEE. Trimming cost V 1 base and J 5 bases, with 8 bases left between them. The CDR3 contains 13 residues. The chain's CDR3 is CASSVLARDTQYF. CDR3 bases: TGTGCCAGCAGCGTACTAGCGAGAGATACGCAGTATTTT.

The genes are TRBV27 and TRBJ2-3; D is unclear. Looked up from germline, CDR1 is MNHEY and CDR2 is SMNVEV (reference sequence). The CDR3 has 14 residues. Trimming pared 3 bases from V and 0 bases from J, leaving 7 bases between. Here the CDR3 reads CASSFLYSTDTQYF. The CDR3 DNA sequence: TGTGCCAGCAGTTTTCTCTATAGCACAGATACGCAGTATTTT.